A single sample gave rise to the 20 T cell receptor beta chains below, sequenced in a study of control samples from healthy donors and cancer patients. The table came from immunoSEQ multiplex PCR; TCRdb's copy has only in-frame clones and leaves some out. The sample contains 100,000 to 150,000 clones, more than 85% of which appear only once. Input material: blood. All receptors derive from a young woman in good health.

The chain joins TRBV11-1 to TRBJ2-3; maybe TRBD1 (6 bases). The CDR3 is 14 residues long. Trimming shortened V by 5 bases and J by 2 bases, and 11 bases separated the two germline ends. Germline assignment: CDR1 SGHAT and CDR2 FQDESV (reference sequence). The CDR3 bases are TGTGCCAGCAGCCTCAGGGGAACCACAGATACGCAGTATTTT. Its translation: CASSLRGTTDTQYF.

The V and J genes are TRBV29-1 and TRBJ1-3, with 7 bases aligning to TRBD1. Germline CDR1 is SQVTM and CDR2 is ANQGSEA. V was clipped by 4 bases and J by 0 bases; unmatched bases: 9. This CDR3 spans 16 amino acids. The chain's CDR3 is CSVVEGADYSGNTIYF. In nucleotides, the CDR3 is TGCAGCGTTGTAGAGGGGGCAGACTACTCTGGAAACACCATATATTTT.

The chain joins TRBV7-2 to TRBJ2-7; 9 bases are shared with TRBD1. The V segment lost 1 base and the J segment 5 bases; nucleotides outside the gene matches: 15. CDR3 length: 18 amino acids. Germline V gene lookup returns CDR1 SGHTA and CDR2 FQGNSA. The CDR3 DNA is TGTGCCAGCAGCTTAGGTTGGAGTCTCACAGGGGGCGGCGACGAGCAGTACTTC. This gives the protein CASSLGWSLTGGGDEQYF.

The chain is built from TRBV7-9 and TRBJ2-7; 7 positions agree with TRBD2. This CDR3 is 16 amino acids long. Germline V gives CDR1 SEHNR, CDR2 FQNEAQ (reference sequence). Trimming took 2 bases from V and 4 from J; bases not matched to a gene: 11. CDR3 nucleotides: TGTGCCAGCAGCTTACAAGTCCGGGGAGGGGTTTACGAGCAGTACTTC. Protein product: CASSLQVRGGVYEQYF.

The chain combines TRBV5-4 with TRBJ1-5; no reliable D call. Germline loops: CDR1 SGHNT, CDR2 YYREEE (reference sequence). The V gene lost 3 bases and the J gene lost 6 bases, with 4 bases spanning the gap. The CDR3 contains 11 residues. Here the CDR3 reads CASSYFQPQHF. CDR3 coding DNA: TGTGCCAGCAGCTATTTTCAGCCCCAGCATTTT.

The rearrangement joins TRBV4-3 to TRBJ1-2; D call uncertain. The CDR3 length is 15 residues. The V gene's germline CDR1 is LGHNA and CDR2 YSLEER. The V and J ends lost 0 bases and 2 bases respectively, with 10 bases between them. The CDR3 DNA sequence: TGCGCCAGCAGCCAAGAACGACGGGTCAACTATGGCTACACCTTC. Encoded protein: CASSQERRVNYGYTF.

In the case of this clone: A read error may produce the germline difference seen at one junction end. The chain combines TRBV4-1 with TRBJ2-7; D possibly matches TRBD1 or TRBD2 (5 bases each). CDR3 length equals 11 residues. The germline gives CDR1 MGHRA, CDR2 YSYEKL. The CDR3 here is CASSLGTFTTF. CDR3 nucleotides: TGCGCCAGCAGCCTTGGGACCTTCACTACCTTC.

This chain links TRBV5-3 with TRBJ2-2; 10 bases line up with TRBD1. TRBV5-3 is an open reading frame, and its role is uncertain. This CDR3 has 17 amino acids. J gave up 5 bases and V 4 bases, and 11 bases lay outside the gene matches. CDR3 in DNA: TGTGCCAGAAGCCCGGACCGACAGGGGGCGCGAACCGGGGAGCTGTTTTTT. Its translation is CARSPDRQGARTGELFF.

This sequence joins TRBV15 and TRBJ2-2; maybe TRBD2 (6 bases). The germline gives CDR1 LNHNV, CDR2 YYDKDF (reference sequence). V dropped 0 bases and J dropped 0 bases, with 14 bases sitting between them. The CDR3 sequence is 18 residues long. CDR3 amino acids: CATSRDLVGTANTGELFF. For the CDR3, the DNA is TGTGCCACCAGCAGAGATTTGGTCGGGACTGCGAACACCGGGGAGCTGTTTTTT. The full variable domain, its missing parts supplied by reference TRBV15 and TRBJ2-2, is DAMVIQNPRYQVTQFGKPVTLSCSQTLNHNVMYWYQQKSSQAPKLLFHYYDKDFNNEADTPDNFQSRRPNTSFCFLDIRSPGLGDTAMYLCATSRDLVGTANTGELFFGEGSRLTVL.

The chain uses TRBV7-9 and TRBJ2-5, with D possibly called TRBD1 or TRBD2 (5 bases each). V gave up 3 bases and J gave up 5 bases, with 16 bases separating them. The CDR3 runs 15 residues. CDR1 SEHNR and CDR2 FQNEAQ come from the germline V gene (reference sequence). Written as DNA, the CDR3 is TGTGCCAGCAGCTTTATGGGACCGGACCGGGAGACCCAGTACTTC. Translated, it gives CASSFMGPDRETQYF.

This clone was picked up a small number of times. J is TRBJ1-1 and V is TRBV12-3 or TRBV12-4, with D hard to call. CDR3 length equals 12 residues. V lost 6 bases and J lost 1, with 6 bases in between. The CDR3 DNA is TGTGCCAGCAGGCAACAGAACACTGAAGCTTTCTTT. It yields the protein CASRQQNTEAFF.

The chain combines TRBV19 with TRBJ2-2; weak D call: TRBD2 (6 bases). CDR1 and CDR2 from the germline V gene are LNHDA and SQIVND (reference sequence). V was pared by 9 bases and J by 4 bases, with 21 bases between. The CDR3 runs 16 residues. As DNA, the CDR3 is TGTGCCAGCGGAGGGAGGAGGTCCCTAATCACCGGGGAGCTGTTTTTT. Translated: CASGGRRSLITGELFF. Supplemented by reference TRBV19 and TRBJ2-2, the full variable domain reads DGGITQSPKYLFRKEGQNVTLSCEQNLNHDAMYWYRQDPGQGLRLIYYSQIVNDFQKGDIAEGYSVSREKKESFPLTVTSAQKNPTAFYLCASGGRRSLITGELFFGEGSRLTVL.

The chain combines TRBV28 with TRBJ1-2, with a weak D call TRBD1 (5 bases). CDR3 length: 13 residues. Looked up from germline, CDR1 is MDHEN and CDR2 is SYDVKM. Trimming pared 11 bases from V and 0 bases from J, leaving 13 bases between. DNA of the CDR3: TGTGCCCTAGGGGACGGCTCTAACTATGGCTACACCTTC. Translated: CALGDGSNYGYTF.

V is TRBV28 and J is TRBJ1-4; the match to TRBD1 covers 8 bases. This CDR3 has 16 amino acids. J lost 8 bases, V lost 5 bases, and 13 bases had no gene match. CDR1 MDHEN and CDR2 SYDVKM come from the germline V gene. For the CDR3, the DNA is TGTGCCAGCAGTCCGCCTCCAGGGGGCGGGGAAGAAAAACTGTTTTTT. This codes for CASSPPPGGGEEKLFF.

V usage is TRBV28 and J usage is TRBJ2-7; 8 bases are shared with TRBD1. J lost 4 bases, V lost 4 bases, and 12 bases had no gene match. CDR3 length: 16 residues. The germline gives CDR1 MDHEN, CDR2 SYDVKM. CDR3 loop: CASSSAGQGRSYEQYF. In DNA form, the CDR3 reads TGTGCCAGCAGTTCTGCTGGACAGGGTAGGTCGTACGAGCAGTACTTC.

This rearrangement joins TRBV5-8 to TRBJ2-7; 7 bases map to TRBD1. The CDR3 runs to 15 residues. The junction had 6 bases not matched to a gene; V was cut back by 0 bases and J by 3 bases. The germline V gene has CDR1 SGHTS and CDR2 YDEGEE. DNA of the CDR3: TGTGCCAGCAGCTTGGTTGGGACAGCCAGCTACGAGCAGTACTTC. This codes for CASSLVGTASYEQYF.

This sequence joins TRBV10-1 and TRBJ2-5; 14 bases agree with TRBD2. CDR1 is WNHNN, CDR2 SYGVQD, per germline (reference sequence). The CDR3 runs 15 residues. Losses at the gene ends were 4 bases for V and 5 bases for J; bases not matched to a gene: 3. CDR3 amino acids: CASSAGLAGGETQYF. CDR3 in DNA: TGCGCCAGCAGTGCTGGACTAGCGGGAGGCGAGACCCAGTACTTC.

The gene calls are TRBV19 and TRBJ2-7; 10 bases are shared with TRBD1. The CDR3 covers 15 residues. Germline V gives CDR1 LNHDA, CDR2 SQIVND (reference sequence). After removal of 5 bases from V and 0 bases from J, the junction contained 4 bases not matched to a gene. For the CDR3, the DNA is TGTGCCAGTAGTCCGGACAGGGGGAGCTCCTACGAGCAGTACTTC. It specifies CASSPDRGSSYEQYF.

This clone was recorded once. This rearrangement joins TRBV9 to TRBJ2-1; D uncertain. This CDR3 region has 13 residues. The germline CDR1 and CDR2 sequences are SGDLS and YYNGEE. V was cut by 2 bases and J by 6 bases, with 9 bases left in between. The CDR3 bases are TGTGCCAGCAGCGTCCTTAACTCCAATGAGCAGTTCTTC. This translates into CASSVLNSNEQFF.

This chain connects TRBV28 to TRBJ1-5, with 7 bases fitting TRBD1. After removal of 2 bases from V and 0 bases from J, the junction contained 4 bases not matched to a gene. CDR3 size: 16 residues. CDR1 and CDR2 (germline): MDHEN, SYDVKM. The CDR3 is CASSLHRGNSNQPQHF. The CDR3 DNA sequence: TGTGCCAGCAGTTTACACAGGGGAAATAGCAATCAGCCCCAGCATTTT.